Sequencing of this T cell receptor beta chain was carried out in a study of T cell repertoires in cytomegalovirus infection (dated 2019 in TCRdb). Describing the broader study: The HLA type of each donor mattered for the analysis, because public TCR beta signatures pointed to carriage of CMV infection along with the matching HLA type. Study-wide conclusions, independent of this receptor: In both this cohort and an independent roughly 350-donor cohort, the cumulative frequency of public TCR beta family members distinguished carriers of CMV infection plus the relevant HLA type. In the ex vivo response, HLA-C-restricted CMV-specific TCR beta clonotypes were dominant, and in two of eight donors the single most frequent clonotype came from this HLA-C-restricted group.

This clonotype was seen more than once but under ten times. Its binding antigen is unknown. No qualities accompany the bases; no much larger clone lies one base away. V is reduced by 2 bases and J by 5 bases, leaving a spacing of 14 bases between them. As encoded in the germline V gene, CDR1 is SGHRS while CDR2 is YFSETQ. Its CDR3 holds 14 amino acids, cysteine through phenylalanine. Only CDR3 DNA remains: 42 bases, in frame from the first base. The instrument was an Illumina HiSeq 1500. TCRdb handled the public reads itself, with Q25 trimming in fastp and clone calling in MiXCR, and kept productive beta chains. CDR3 protein sequences are deduplicated, and each keeps its most common genes and DNA. The sample has 490,000 or so distinct CDR3 sequences on record, about 11% of them singletons. Roughly 10% of the sample is taken by the ten largest.

This receptor was taken from a human donor in good health (CMV status not recorded). Some clones in this sample may be carry-over from other donors' samples. Sequencing was performed on PBMCs. The chain is assembled from TRBV5-1 and TRBJ2-7, with an unclear D gene assignment. CDR3 loop: CASSLEREFHEQYF. The DNA sequence reads TGCGCCAGCAGCTTAGAAAGGGAATTCCACGAGCAGTACTTC.